The 6 T cell receptor beta chains presented below share a single source sample, sequenced in a study of blood T cell repertoires in COVID-19. Assay: immunoSEQ multiplex PCR; the TCRdb copy retains only in-frame clones and omits some. The repertoire holds 170,000 or so clones, around nine tenths seen once, with approximately 0.56% in the top ten. Specimen: peripheral blood. The receptors originated from a man in his fifties or sixties with acute or convalescent COVID-19.

The rearrangement links TRBV19 to TRBJ1-5; tentatively, D is TRBD1 (6 bases). CDR3 size: 13 residues. The ends were cut back, 5 bases at V and 3 bases at J, with 8 bases in the middle. From germline, CDR1 is LNHDA and CDR2 SQIVND (reference sequence). In nucleotides, the CDR3 is TGTGCCAGTAGTTACAGGGACAATCAGCCCCAGCATTTT. Amino acids: CASSYRDNQPQHF. The full variable domain, rest sourced from reference TRBV19 and TRBJ1-5, is DGGITQSPKYLFRKEGQNVTLSCEQNLNHDAMYWYRQDPGQGLRLIYYSQIVNDFQKGDIAEGYSVSREKKESFPLTVTSAQKNPTAFYLCASSYRDNQPQHFGDGTRLSIL.

The V gene is TRBV7-2, the J gene TRBJ2-1; D might be TRBD2 (5 bases). Per the germline V gene, CDR1 is SGHTA and CDR2 is FQGNSA. CDR3 length: 15 residues. V was shortened by 1 base and J by 8 bases, with 15 bases between the two germline ends. The CDR3: CASSLGGPAGHEQFF. The DNA of the CDR3 is TGTGCCAGCAGCTTAGGGGGTCCTGCGGGCCATGAGCAGTTCTTC.

This chain connects TRBV27 to TRBJ1-6; possible D gene TRBD1, 6 bases. V lost 6 bases to trimming and J lost 6 bases, with 12 bases between them. The CDR3 sequence is 14 residues long. CDR1 is MNHEY and CDR2 is SMNVEV in the germline V gene (reference sequence). CDR3 protein: CASRPTGLNSPLHF. CDR3 nucleotides: TGTGCCAGCAGACCGACAGGACTTAATTCACCCCTCCACTTT.

The V call is TRBV4-3, the J call TRBJ2-1; D remains ambiguous. The CDR3 is 16 residues long. Trimming removed 1 base from V and 0 bases from J, with 10 bases in between. Germline values: CDR1 LGHNA, CDR2 YSLEER. CDR3 sequence: CASSQGAARSYNEQFF. CDR3 bases: TGCGCCAGCAGCCAAGGGGCAGCTCGCTCCTACAATGAGCAGTTCTTC.

There are a few counts of this clone. The chain joins TRBV10-3 to TRBJ2-7; a possible D gene is TRBD1 (6 bases). Germline V lookup: CDR1 ENHRY, CDR2 SYGVKD. Trimming left V 10 bases short and J 0 bases short, with 16 bases between. The CDR3 has 14 amino acids. CDR3 sequence (DNA): TGTGCCAACGCCGGGACAAGCCGCTCCTACGAGCAGTACTTC. It yields the protein CANAGTSRSYEQYF.

The J gene is TRBJ2-1, the V gene TRBV7-9; 10 bases fit TRBD2. Trimming at V came to 2 bases and at J to 3 bases, leaving 4 bases not matched to a gene. From germline, CDR1 is SEHNR and CDR2 FQNEAQ (reference sequence). CDR3 length: 16 amino acids. The CDR3 DNA reads as TGTGCCAGCAGCTTACCTAGCGGGAGTCTCTACAATGAGCAGTTCTTC. This gives the protein CASSLPSGSLYNEQFF.